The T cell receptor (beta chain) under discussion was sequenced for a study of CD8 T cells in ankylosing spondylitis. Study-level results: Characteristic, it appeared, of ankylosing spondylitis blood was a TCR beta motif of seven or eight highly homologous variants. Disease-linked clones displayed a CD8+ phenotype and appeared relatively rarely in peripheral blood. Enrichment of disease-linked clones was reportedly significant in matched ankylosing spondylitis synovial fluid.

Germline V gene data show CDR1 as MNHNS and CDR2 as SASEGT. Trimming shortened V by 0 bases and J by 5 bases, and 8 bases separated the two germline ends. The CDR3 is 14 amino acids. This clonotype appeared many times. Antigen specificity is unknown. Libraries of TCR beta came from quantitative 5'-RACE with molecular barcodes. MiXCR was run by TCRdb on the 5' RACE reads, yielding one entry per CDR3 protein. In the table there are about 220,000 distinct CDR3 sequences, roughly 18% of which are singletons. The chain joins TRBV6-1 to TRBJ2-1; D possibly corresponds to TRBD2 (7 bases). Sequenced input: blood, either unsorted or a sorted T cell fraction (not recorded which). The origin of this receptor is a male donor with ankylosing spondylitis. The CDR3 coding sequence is TGTGCCAGCAGTGAAGCGGGGGGGCACAATGAGCAGTTCTTC. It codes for CASSEAGGHNEQFF.